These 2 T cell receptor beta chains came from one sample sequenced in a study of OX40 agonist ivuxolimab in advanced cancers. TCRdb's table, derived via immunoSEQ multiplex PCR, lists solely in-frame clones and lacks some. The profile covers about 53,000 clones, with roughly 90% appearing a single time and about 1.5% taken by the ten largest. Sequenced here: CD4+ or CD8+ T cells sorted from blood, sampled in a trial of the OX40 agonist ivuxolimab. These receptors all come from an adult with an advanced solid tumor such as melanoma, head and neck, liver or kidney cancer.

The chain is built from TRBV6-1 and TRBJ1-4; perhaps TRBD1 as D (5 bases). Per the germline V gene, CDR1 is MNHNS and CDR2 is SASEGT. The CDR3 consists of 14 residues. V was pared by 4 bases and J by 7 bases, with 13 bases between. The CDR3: CASSVGRGAEKLFF. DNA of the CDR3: TGTGCCAGCAGTGTCGGGAGGGGCGCTGAAAAACTGTTTTTT.

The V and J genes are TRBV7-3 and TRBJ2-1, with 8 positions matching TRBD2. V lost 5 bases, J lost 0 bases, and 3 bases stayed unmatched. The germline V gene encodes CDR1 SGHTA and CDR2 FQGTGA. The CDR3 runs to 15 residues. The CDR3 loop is CASSTSGNSYNEQFF. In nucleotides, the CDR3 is TGTGCCAGCAGCACTAGCGGAAACTCCTACAATGAGCAGTTCTTC.